The present TCR beta chain was sequenced within a study of T cells in Graves' hyperthyroidism and ophthalmopathy. Study details: Peripheral blood was collected at initial diagnosis, before any treatment.

Orbital computed tomography and thyroid ultrasound, together with serum TRAb and thyroxine and clinical symptoms, were used for diagnoses. RNA transcripts yielded amplified TCR beta CDR3 regions. The HTBI primer set drove a first-round RT-PCR of the TCR CDR3. Via MiXCR, TCRdb re-called the multiplex PCR reads, giving one row per CDR3 protein. The sample includes under 400,000 distinct CDR3 sequences, over 15% seen only once; the top ten take roughly a sixth. The germline CDR1 and CDR2 sequences are MNHEY and SMNVEV (reference sequence). CDR3 size: 16 residues. Details on this clonotype: At one boundary the junction diverges from the germline segment, which might be a read error.

Sequencing input: blood. This chain connects TRBV27 to TRBJ1-1, with D perhaps TRBD1 (6 bases). This clonotype was sampled from a woman between 35 and 50 years old with Graves' ophthalmopathy. CDR3 residues: CAIIGAGDDMKTEAFF. The CDR3 DNA sequence: TGCGCCATCATCGGGGCAGGGGACGACATGAAGACTGAAGCTTTCTTT.